This T cell receptor (beta chain) was found in a study of CD8 T cells in Susac syndrome. The T cells that were sequenced for TCR beta were CD8+ and CD4+ cells from blood. Random hexamers were used to reverse transcribe 0.5 to 1 ug of RNA. TCRdb reprocessed the immunoSEQ multiplex PCR reads with MiXCR, giving one entry per CDR3 protein. Of approximately 190,000 distinct CDR3 sequences listed, around 95% are singletons. V was clipped by 3 bases and J by 4 bases, with 12 bases between them. The CDR3 length is 14 residues. Looked up from germline, CDR1 is SGHNT and CDR2 is YYREEE (reference sequence). This chain links TRBV5-4 with TRBJ2-3, with D possibly matching TRBD1 (7 bases). This sequence originates from a human donor with Susac syndrome. Sequencing was performed on CD4+ T cells from PBMCs. CDR3 protein: CASSSGGPPDTQYF. The CDR3 bases are TGTGCCAGCAGCTCAGGGGGGCCTCCAGATACGCAGTATTTT.